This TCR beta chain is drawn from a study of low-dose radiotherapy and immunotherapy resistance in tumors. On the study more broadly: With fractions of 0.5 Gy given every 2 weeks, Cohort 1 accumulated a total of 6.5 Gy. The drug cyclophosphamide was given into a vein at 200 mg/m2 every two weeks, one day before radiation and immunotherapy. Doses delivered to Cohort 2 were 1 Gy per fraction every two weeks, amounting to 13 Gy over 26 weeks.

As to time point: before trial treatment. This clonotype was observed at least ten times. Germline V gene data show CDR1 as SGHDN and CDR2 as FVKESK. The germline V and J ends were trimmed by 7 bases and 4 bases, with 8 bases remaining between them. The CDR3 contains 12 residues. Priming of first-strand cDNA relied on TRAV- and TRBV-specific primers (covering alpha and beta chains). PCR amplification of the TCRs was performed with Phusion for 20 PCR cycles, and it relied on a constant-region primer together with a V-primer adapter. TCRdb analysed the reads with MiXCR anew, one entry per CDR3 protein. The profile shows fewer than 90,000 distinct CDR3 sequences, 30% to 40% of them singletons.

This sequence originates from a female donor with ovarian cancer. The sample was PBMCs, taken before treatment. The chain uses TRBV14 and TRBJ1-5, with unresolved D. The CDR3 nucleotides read TGTGCCAGCATGACTGCAAATCAGCCCCAGCATTTT. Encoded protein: CASMTANQPQHF.